There are many counts of the clone carrying this T cell receptor (beta chain). What it binds is unknown. V was clipped by 6 bases and J by 4 bases, with 10 bases between them. The germline V gene has CDR1 MDHEN and CDR2 SYDVKM. The CDR3 loop spans 13 amino acids. This sample was included in a study of T-cell reconstitution after alpha-beta-depleted transplantation in children. Study conclusions and caveats: Surviving thymic progenitors and recipient T cells were the source of high TCRbeta diversity at day 60 in some patients. There were reportedly several hundred expanded graft clones from which alpha-beta T cells came about two months after transplant. Counts and diversity of T cells one year after transplant came mostly from newly produced T cells.

A library of TCRbeta sequences, prepared with unique molecular identifiers, was generated. TCRdb analysed the PCR reads with MiXCR anew, one entry per CDR3 protein. The sample lists around 580,000 distinct CDR3 sequences, more than 20% occurring once. Sample: PBMCs, mostly from graft donor cells, taken 360 days after TCRalphabeta/CD19-depleted stem cell transplant. This chain uses TRBV28 with TRBJ1-5; D is unclear. The receptor comes from a boy in the first two years of life who had a stem cell transplant for acute myeloid leukemia, so the T cells may come from the graft donor. CDR3 sequence: CASRVSPNQPQHF. The CDR3 DNA reads TGTGCCAGCAGAGTATCCCCTAATCAGCCCCAGCATTTT.